A selection of T cell receptor beta chains follows, all from one sample in a study of cytomegalovirus exposure and HLA in healthy donors. Libraries were prepared by immunoSEQ multiplex PCR; TCRdb keeps only in-frame clonotypes and omits some of them. The sample lists 200,000 to 250,000 clones, about nine tenths seen once, with 1.5% to 2.5% in the top ten. Material for sequencing was PBMCs. These receptors came from a woman aged 18-35 years in good health and CMV-seropositive. Each CDR3 is given with its conserved first and last residue. The order of the fields is D gene, V gene, J gene, clone size, CDR3 DNA, CDR3 protein. D genes are given only for firm matches. Clone size appears in some rows only: once, few, many, or a class for an expanded clone.

d_gene: TRBD2; v_gene: TRBV4-1; j_gene: TRBJ2-5; abundance: .; CDR3nt: TGCGCCAGCAGCACTACTAGCGGGAGGCCGAGGGAGACCCAGTACTTC; CDR3aa: CASSTTSGRPRETQYF
d_gene: .; v_gene: TRBV28; j_gene: TRBJ1-2; abundance: .; CDR3nt: TGTGCCAGCAGTTCCGTAAGACAGGATTGGGGTAACTATGGCTACACCTTC; CDR3aa: CASSSVRQDWGNYGYTF
d_gene: .; v_gene: TRBV29-1; j_gene: TRBJ2-7; abundance: .; CDR3nt: TGCAGCTTTGCCGCGCGAGACAGTTACGAGCAGTACTTC; CDR3aa: CSFAARDSYEQYF
d_gene: TRBD1; v_gene: TRBV28; j_gene: TRBJ1-2; abundance: .; CDR3nt: TGTGCCAGCAGTTCGACAGGGTCGCGGGCCCCTAACTATGGCTACACCTTC; CDR3aa: CASSSTGSRAPNYGYTF
d_gene: .; v_gene: TRBV2; j_gene: TRBJ2-2; abundance: .; CDR3nt: TGTGCCAGCAGCTACCAGGGGACCGGCACCGGGGAGCTGTTTTTT; CDR3aa: CASSYQGTGTGELFF
d_gene: .; v_gene: TRBV28; j_gene: TRBJ2-7; abundance: .; CDR3nt: TGTGCCAGCAGTTTAAGGAGTCTGTACTACGAGCAGTACTTC; CDR3aa: CASSLRSLYYEQYF
d_gene: TRBD2; v_gene: TRBV30; j_gene: TRBJ2-3; abundance: .; CDR3nt: TGTGCCTGGAGACTAGCGGGAGCTAGCACAGATACGCAGTATTTT; CDR3aa: CAWRLAGASTDTQYF
d_gene: .; v_gene: TRBV2; j_gene: TRBJ2-7; abundance: .; CDR3nt: TGTGCCAGCAGCCACCCAGGGGACACCTCCTACGAGCAGTACTTC; CDR3aa: CASSHPGDTSYEQYF
d_gene: .; v_gene: TRBV19; j_gene: TRBJ2-1; abundance: .; CDR3nt: TGTGCCAGCACTCCCGCCGGGGTGGATGAGCAGTTCTTC; CDR3aa: CASTPAGVDEQFF
d_gene: .; v_gene: TRBV28; j_gene: TRBJ1-5; abundance: .; CDR3nt: TGTGCCAGCAGTTTACTGGGACAAAGCAATCAGCCCCAGCATTTT; CDR3aa: CASSLLGQSNQPQHF
d_gene: TRBD1; v_gene: TRBV6-1; j_gene: TRBJ1-5; abundance: .; CDR3nt: TGTGCCAGCAGTGAAGCGGGAGACAGGGCTCAGCCCCAGCATTTT; CDR3aa: CASSEAGDRAQPQHF
d_gene: TRBD1; v_gene: TRBV6-1; j_gene: TRBJ2-3; abundance: .; CDR3nt: TGTGCCAGCATTAAGACAGGGACGAGTACAGATACGCAGTATTTT; CDR3aa: CASIKTGTSTDTQYF
d_gene: .; v_gene: TRBV5-1; j_gene: TRBJ2-1; abundance: .; CDR3nt: TGCGCCAGCAGCAAGCCGGGGCGGAGGGTCAATGAGCAGTTCTTC; CDR3aa: CASSKPGRRVNEQFF
d_gene: .; v_gene: TRBV7-9; j_gene: TRBJ2-1; abundance: once; CDR3nt: TGTGCCAGCACCGAGCGGATAAGGGCCCACAATGAGCAGTTCTTC; CDR3aa: CASTERIRAHNEQFF
d_gene: .; v_gene: TRBV28; j_gene: TRBJ1-1; abundance: .; CDR3nt: TGTGCCAGCAGTTTCGAGGGGGGGACTGAAGCTTTCTTT; CDR3aa: CASSFEGGTEAFF
d_gene: .; v_gene: TRBV9; j_gene: TRBJ1-2; abundance: once; CDR3nt: TGTGCCAGCAGCGCCCGTCCCCTTAACTATGGCTACACCTTC; CDR3aa: CASSARPLNYGYTF
d_gene: TRBD1; v_gene: TRBV4-1; j_gene: TRBJ2-7; abundance: .; CDR3nt: TGCGCCAGCAGCCAACCCGAGACAGGGGGACCCTACGAGCAGTACTTC; CDR3aa: CASSQPETGGPYEQYF